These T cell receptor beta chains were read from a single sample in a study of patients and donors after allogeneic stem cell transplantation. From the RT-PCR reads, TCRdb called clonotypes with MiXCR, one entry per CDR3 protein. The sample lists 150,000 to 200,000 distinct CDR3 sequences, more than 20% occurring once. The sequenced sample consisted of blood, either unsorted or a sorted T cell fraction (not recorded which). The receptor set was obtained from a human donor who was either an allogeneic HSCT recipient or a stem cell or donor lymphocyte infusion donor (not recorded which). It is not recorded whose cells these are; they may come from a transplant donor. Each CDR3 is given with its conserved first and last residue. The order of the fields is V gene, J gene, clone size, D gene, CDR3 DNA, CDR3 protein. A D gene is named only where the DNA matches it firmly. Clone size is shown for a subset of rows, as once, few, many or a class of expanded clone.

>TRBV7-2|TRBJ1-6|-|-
TGTGCCAGCAGCTTTTGGGGGTATAATTCACCCCTCCACTTT
CASSFWGYNSPLHF
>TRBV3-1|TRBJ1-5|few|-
TGTGCCAGCAGCCAAGGTGGGGGATATTTATTACAGCCCCAGCATTTT
CASSQGGGYLLQPQHF
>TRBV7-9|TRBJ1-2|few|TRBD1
TGTGCCAGCAGCTTAGGAGGGGGCGCTAACTATGGCTACACCTTC
CASSLGGGANYGYTF
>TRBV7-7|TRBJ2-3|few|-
TGTGCTAGCAGCCCCCGACTAACAGATACGCAGTATTTT
CASSPRLTDTQYF
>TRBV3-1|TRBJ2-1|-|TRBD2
TGTGCCAGCAGCCAAACTAGCGGGGTCTACAATGAGCAGTTCTTC
CASSQTSGVYNEQFF
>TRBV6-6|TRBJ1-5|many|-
TGTGCCAGCAGTTACTCTGGCAGGGATAACAATCAGCCCCAGCATTTT
CASSYSGRDNNQPQHF
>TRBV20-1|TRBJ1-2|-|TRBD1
TGCAGTGCTAGACTATCGACAGGGGCTAACTATGGCTACACCTTC
CSARLSTGANYGYTF
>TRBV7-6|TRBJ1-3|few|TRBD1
TGTGCCAGCAGCCCCGGACAGGGGAGGGGAAACACCATATATTTT
CASSPGQGRGNTIYF
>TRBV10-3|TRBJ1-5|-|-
TGTGCCATCGGGACCGGCAATCAGCCCCAGCATTTT
CAIGTGNQPQHF
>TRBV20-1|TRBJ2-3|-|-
TGCAGTGCTAGTATGCGGGCTTCAACCACAGATACGCAGTATTTT
CSASMRASTTDTQYF
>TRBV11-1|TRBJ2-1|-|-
TGTGCCAGCAGTCGAGGCCCGGGACTGTACAATGAGCAGTTCTTC
CASSRGPGLYNEQFF
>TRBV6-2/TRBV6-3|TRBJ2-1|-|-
TGTGCCAGCACCGAACGGACACTCTACAATGAGCAGTTCTTC
CASTERTLYNEQFF
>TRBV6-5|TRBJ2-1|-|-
TGTGCCAGCAGTTCCCTCTCGGGACCCCTCTACAATGAGCAGTTCTTC
CASSSLSGPLYNEQFF
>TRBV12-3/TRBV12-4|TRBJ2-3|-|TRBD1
TGTGCCAGCAGAACCACAAAGGGACAGGGTGGTACAGATACGCAGTATTTT
CASRTTKGQGGTDTQYF
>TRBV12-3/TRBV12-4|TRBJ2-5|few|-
TGTGCCAGCAGTTTGGGAGTTAACACTCAAGAGACCCAGTACTTC
CASSLGVNTQETQYF
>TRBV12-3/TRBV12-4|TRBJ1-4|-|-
TGTGCCGTACGGACAGAAATTAATGAAAAACTGTTTTTT
CAVRTEINEKLFF
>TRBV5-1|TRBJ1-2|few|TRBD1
TGCGCCAGCAGCGGGAGACGGTGGGACAGGGACTATGGCTACACCTTC
CASSGRRWDRDYGYTF
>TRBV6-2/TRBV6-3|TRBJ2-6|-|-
TGTGCCAGCAGTTACCCGAGGCCGGGTTTAGTAGTCTCTGCTCCTGGGGCCAACGTCCTGACTTTC
CASSYPRPGLVVSAPGANVLTF
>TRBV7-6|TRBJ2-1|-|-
TGTGCCAGCAGCTACCTTGGACCGTATGGGGCCCATGAGCAGTTCTTC
CASSYLGPYGAHEQFF
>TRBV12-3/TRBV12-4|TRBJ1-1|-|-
TGTGCCAGCAGCTACACTGAAGCTTTCTTT
CASSYTEAFF
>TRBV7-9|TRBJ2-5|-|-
TGTGCCAGCAGCCTCACAAGGACCCAGTACTTC
CASSLTRTQYF
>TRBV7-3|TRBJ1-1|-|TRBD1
TGTGCCAGCATCTTACGGGACAGGCGCACTGAAGCTTTCTTT
CASILRDRRTEAFF
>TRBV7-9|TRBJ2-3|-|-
TGTGCCAGCAGACCCGAACGAGCAGATACGCAGTATTTT
CASRPERADTQYF
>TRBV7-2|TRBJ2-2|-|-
TGTGCCAGCAGCTCCCGGGCCAAACGGGAGGAGCTGTTTTTT
CASSSRAKREELFF
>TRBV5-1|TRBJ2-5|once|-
TGCGCCAGCAGCTCACAGGGGAGGGAGACCCAGTACTTC
CASSSQGRETQYF
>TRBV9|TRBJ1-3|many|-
TGTGCCAGCAGCGTGGGAAACACCATATATTTT
CASSVGNTIYF
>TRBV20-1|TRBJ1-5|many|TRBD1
TGCAGTGCGTCCGAGACAGGGTCATCGAGCAATCAGCCCCAGCATTTT
CSASETGSSSNQPQHF
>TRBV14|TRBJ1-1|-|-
TGTGCCAGCAGCCCCGCACCGACTGAAGCTTTCTTT
CASSPAPTEAFF
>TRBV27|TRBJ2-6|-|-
TGTGCCAGCAGTTTTATTGATGTTAGGAGAGACTCTGGGGCCAACGTCCTGACTTTC
CASSFIDVRRDSGANVLTF
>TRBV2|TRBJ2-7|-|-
TGTGCCAGCATCAAGACACCTGGAACCTACGAGCAGTACTTC
CASIKTPGTYEQYF
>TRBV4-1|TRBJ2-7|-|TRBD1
TGCGCCAGCAGCCACCTACAGGGGTACGAGCAGTACTTC
CASSHLQGYEQYF
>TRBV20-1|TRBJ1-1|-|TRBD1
TGCAGTGCTAGAGCAGGGACAGGGATACCTGAAGCTTTCTTT
CSARAGTGIPEAFF
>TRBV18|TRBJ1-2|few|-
TGTGCCAGCTCACCTCCGGGACGAGACTATGGCTACACCTTC
CASSPPGRDYGYTF
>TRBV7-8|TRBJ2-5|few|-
TGTGCCAGCAGCTTGGATCCTGGGGGAGGGGGAGAGACCCAGTACTTC
CASSLDPGGGGETQYF
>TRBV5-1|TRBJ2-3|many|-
TGCGCCAGCAGCTTGGACCTGACGGATACGCAGTATTTT
CASSLDLTDTQYF
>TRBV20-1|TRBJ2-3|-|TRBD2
TGCAGTGCTATAAGCGGGGGAGCGAGCACAGATACGCAGTATTTT
CSAISGGASTDTQYF
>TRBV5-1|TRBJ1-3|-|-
TGCGCCAGCAGCTTGGAGGTGAAAAGCTCTGGAAACACCATATATTTT
CASSLEVKSSGNTIYF
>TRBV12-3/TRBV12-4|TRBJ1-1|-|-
TGTGCCAGCAGTTTACGGGCTGACACTGAAGCTTTCTTT
CASSLRADTEAFF
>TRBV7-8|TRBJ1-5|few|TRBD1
TGTGCCAGCAGCCTCGAAGTAGGGACAGGTCTTTATCGCAATCAGCCCCAGCATTTT
CASSLEVGTGLYRNQPQHF
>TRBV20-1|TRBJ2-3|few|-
TGCAGTGCTAGAGATATAGGACGTTTGGGCACAGATACGCAGTATTTT
CSARDIGRLGTDTQYF
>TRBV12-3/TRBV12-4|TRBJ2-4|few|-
TGTGCCAGCAGTTTTGGCAAAGATCCTTCTTTAGCCAAAAACATTCAGTACTTC
CASSFGKDPSLAKNIQYF
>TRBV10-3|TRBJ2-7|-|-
TGTGCCATCAGTACCAGTGTAGGACAGACCCGAGGCGAGCAGTACTTC
CAISTSVGQTRGEQYF
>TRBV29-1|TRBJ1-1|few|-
TGCAGCGTCGTAAAGGACAGTTTCACTGAAGCTTTCTTT
CSVVKDSFTEAFF
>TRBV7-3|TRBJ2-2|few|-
TGTGCCAGCAGCCATACCTCAGGAAACACCGGGGAGCTGTTTTTT
CASSHTSGNTGELFF
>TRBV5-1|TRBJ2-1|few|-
TGCGCCAGCAGCTTGGTGGACAACCGGGGTGAGCAGTTCTTC
CASSLVDNRGEQFF
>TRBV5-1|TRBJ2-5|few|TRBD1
TGCGCCAGCAATTATTTCGGGACAGAGGCCGAGACCCAGTACTTC
CASNYFGTEAETQYF
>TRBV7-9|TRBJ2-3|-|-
TGTGCCAGCATCTCCACTAGGCTAAGCACAGATACGCAGTATTTT
CASISTRLSTDTQYF
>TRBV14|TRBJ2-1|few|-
TGTGCCAGCAGCCAAGGACTCCAGTGGGGGTCCTCCTACAATGAGCAGTTCTTC
CASSQGLQWGSSYNEQFF
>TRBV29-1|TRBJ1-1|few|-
TGCAGCGCGGATGGTGGGGATACTGAAGCTTTCTTT
CSADGGDTEAFF